A selection of T cell receptor beta chains follows, all from one sample in a study of HIV-infected children after antiretroviral therapy interruption. TCRdb analysed the 3' RACE reads with MiXCR anew, one entry per CDR3 protein. The sample consists of tens of thousands of distinct CDR3 sequences, roughly 4% of them appearing once. The specimen was CD45RA+ CD4+ T cells from PBMCs, pooled from several time points, collected from a donor given antiretroviral therapy, either interrupted or continuous. Receptors originate from a pool of human donors with HIV. The CDR3 runs from the conserved cysteine through the conserved F or W. The D gene is left open where the match is weak. Part of the rows lack a size; the others show once, few, many or a class for expanded clones.

DNA | CDR3 | V | D | J | size
TGCGCCAGCAGCCAAGAATTAGAGGGTTTGGCTTTCTTT | CASSQELEGLAFF | TRBV4-1 | . | TRBJ1-1 | many
TGCAGTGCTAGGGGCTCAGGGGGCGCAAGAGGGGAGCTGTTTTTT | CSARGSGGARGELFF | TRBV20-1 | TRBD1 | TRBJ2-2 | many
TGTGCCAGCAGTTTGACTAGCGGGGGGATTAAAACGCAGTATTTT | CASSLTSGGIKTQYF | TRBV28 | TRBD2 | TRBJ2-3 | many
TGTGCCAGCAGTACCCGCGCGGCTTTGAACACTGAAGCTTTCTTT | CASSTRAALNTEAFF | TRBV6-5 | . | TRBJ1-1 | few
TGTGCCAGCAGTTTACAGGGGGCATCTGAAGCTTTCTTT | CASSLQGASEAFF | TRBV12-3/TRBV12-4 | TRBD1 | TRBJ1-1 | .
TGTGCCAGCAGCTTGGCCAGTCCGGGGCCTGAAGCTTTCTTT | CASSLASPGPEAFF | TRBV5-6 | . | TRBJ1-1 | many
TGCAGTGCTCTTCCGCCCGTTGGTTGGACAGGTGACACCATGAACACTGAAGCTTTCTTT | CSALPPVGWTGDTMNTEAFF | TRBV20-1 | TRBD1 | TRBJ1-1 | many
TGCAGCGTTGAAGATAGGGGGCGAGATACGCAGTATTTT | CSVEDRGRDTQYF | TRBV29-1 | TRBD1 | TRBJ2-3 | few
TGCAGTGCTAGAATCAGCTCCGGGGAGCTGTTTTTT | CSARISSGELFF | TRBV20-1 | . | TRBJ2-2 | many
TGTGCCAGCTCACCACCTCAGGAGAAAGAGCAGTTCTTC | CASSPPQEKEQFF | TRBV18 | . | TRBJ2-1 | many
TGTGCCAGCAGCAAACCGGGACACCGACCCCCTGGAAACACCATATATTTT | CASSKPGHRPPGNTIYF | TRBV21-1 | . | TRBJ1-3 | many
TGTGCCAGCAGCCACCCTCAATCAAGTTACGAGCAGTACTTC | CASSHPQSSYEQYF | TRBV3-1 | . | TRBJ2-7 | .
TGCGCCAGCAGCCTGGAGCTAGCTGACGAGCAGTACTTC | CASSLELADEQYF | TRBV5-5 | . | TRBJ2-7 | few
TGCGCCAGCAGCCCCTTCCCGACAGGGCAGAGCAATCAGCCCCAGCATTTT | CASSPFPTGQSNQPQHF | TRBV4-1 | TRBD1 | TRBJ1-5 | many
TGTGCCACCAGTGGGTCAGATAGCAATCAGCCCCAGCATTTT | CATSGSDSNQPQHF | TRBV24-1 | . | TRBJ1-5 | .
TGTGCCAGCAGACCCCGGACAGACCCCTCCTACGAGCAGTACTTC | CASRPRTDPSYEQYF | TRBV11-2 | . | TRBJ2-7 | many
TGTGCCAGCTCACCACGAGAGGGGGCGTACACCGGGGAGCTGTTTTTT | CASSPREGAYTGELFF | TRBV18 | TRBD1 | TRBJ2-2 | many
TGCAGTGCGCCGAACAGGGGCGAATACAATGAGCAGTTCTTC | CSAPNRGEYNEQFF | TRBV20-1 | TRBD1 | TRBJ2-1 | few
TGTGCCAGCCGTTCCCTGGACGCCCCTAGGACCCAGTACTTC | CASRSLDAPRTQYF | TRBV27 | . | TRBJ2-5 | many
TGCGCCAGCAGCTTGAGGGGGGACACAGGGGCAGAGACCCAGTACTTC | CASSLRGDTGAETQYF | TRBV5-1 | . | TRBJ2-5 | many
TGTGCCAGCAGCTTTACCCTAGAGAGTGAGCAGTTCTTC | CASSFTLESEQFF | TRBV7-8 | . | TRBJ2-1 | many
TGCGCCAGCAGACCCTCCACTAATGAAAAACTGTTTTTT | CASRPSTNEKLFF | TRBV5-1 | . | TRBJ1-4 | many
TGTGCCAGCAGTGGCCCCCAGGTTCCTGAAGCTTTCTTT | CASSGPQVPEAFF | TRBV2 | . | TRBJ1-1 | many
TGTGCCAGCAGCCTTGCAAGAGGGGAGACTTATAATTCACCCCTCCACTTT | CASSLARGETYNSPLHF | TRBV6-1 | . | TRBJ1-6 | many
TGCAGTGCTAGTACACAGGTGGATGGCTACACCTTC | CSASTQVDGYTF | TRBV20-1 | . | TRBJ1-2 | .
TGCAGTGCTAGCCCGCAGGCCCCAGGGATAGGGACAGATACGCAGTATTTT | CSASPQAPGIGTDTQYF | TRBV20-1 | . | TRBJ2-3 | many
TGCAGCTGCCAGCCGGGACAGGAGTACAATGAGCAGTTCTTC | CSCQPGQEYNEQFF | TRBV29-1 | TRBD1 | TRBJ2-1 | many
TGTGCCAGCAGTTTAGGGACAGTGAACACTGAAGCTTTCTTT | CASSLGTVNTEAFF | TRBV12-3/TRBV12-4 | . | TRBJ1-1 | many
TGTGCCAGTACCATCACCGCAGGGCGCGATGAAGCTTTCTTT | CASTITAGRDEAFF | TRBV19 | . | TRBJ1-1 | few
TGTGCCACCAGTGATTTGACAGATACAGATACGCAGTATTTT | CATSDLTDTDTQYF | TRBV24-1 | . | TRBJ2-3 | many
TGCGCCAGCAAGGGGGAGTGGAACACAGATACGCAGTATTTT | CASKGEWNTDTQYF | TRBV5-1 | . | TRBJ2-3 | many
TGTGCCAGTAGTATAGGACGACCGAATTCACCCCTCCACTTT | CASSIGRPNSPLHF | TRBV19 | . | TRBJ1-6 | many
TGTGCCAGCCAGGGGAATAGCAATCAGCCCCAGCATTTT | CASQGNSNQPQHF | TRBV6-2/TRBV6-3 | . | TRBJ1-5 | .
TGTGCCAGCATCCTGACGGGAGGCAATCAGCCCCAGCATTTT | CASILTGGNQPQHF | TRBV28 | . | TRBJ1-5 | many
TGCAGTGCCGACCCGACACGGTCCAGCTCCTACAATGAGCAGTTCTTC | CSADPTRSSSYNEQFF | TRBV20-1 | . | TRBJ2-1 | .
TGCGCCAGCAGCTGGTCCAGCGGGGGGGGGAATGAGCAGTTCTTC | CASSWSSGGGNEQFF | TRBV5-1 | TRBD2 | TRBJ2-1 | .
TGTGCCAGCAGGGGGGGACAGGGGGACACCGGGGAGCTGTTTTTT | CASRGGQGDTGELFF | TRBV12-3/TRBV12-4 | TRBD1 | TRBJ2-2 | few
TGTGCCAGCAGCTTAGCCCCTCGGGACTACGAGCAGTACTTC | CASSLAPRDYEQYF | TRBV11-2 | . | TRBJ2-7 | .
TGCGCCAGCAGCTTGTACAGCGGGGGGGCCGGTGAGCAGTTCTTC | CASSLYSGGAGEQFF | TRBV5-1 | TRBD2 | TRBJ2-1 | .
TGTGCCAGCAGACAGTATTCCTACGAGCAGTACTTC | CASRQYSYEQYF | TRBV6-1 | . | TRBJ2-7 | many
TGTGCCATCAAGGGGGGAAAGACCGGGGAGCTGTTTTTT | CAIKGGKTGELFF | TRBV10-3 | . | TRBJ2-2 | .
TGCGCCAGCAGCCAAGGCCCCGGACAGGGGCCCCTTGAGCAGTTCTTC | CASSQGPGQGPLEQFF | TRBV4-1 | TRBD1 | TRBJ2-1 | .
TGTGCCACCAGTGAGGGTCAAGCTGGGGCCAACGTCCTGACTTTC | CATSEGQAGANVLTF | TRBV15 | . | TRBJ2-6 | few
TGTGCCAGCAGTTTACAGCGGGGGAACTATGGCTACACCTTC | CASSLQRGNYGYTF | TRBV12-3/TRBV12-4 | . | TRBJ1-2 | many
TGTGCCAGCAGCCAAAACTGGAGGCCTGGCACAGATACGCAGTATTTT | CASSQNWRPGTDTQYF | TRBV6-1 | . | TRBJ2-3 | many
TGTGCCAGCTCACCAACCGGGACAGGGCGTCTTGGGGAGCAGTACTTC | CASSPTGTGRLGEQYF | TRBV18 | TRBD1 | TRBJ2-7 | many
TGTGCCAGCAGCCAGACAGGGGGCTCAAGCAATCAGCCCCAGCATTTT | CASSQTGGSSNQPQHF | TRBV25-1 | TRBD1 | TRBJ1-5 | many
TGTGCCAGTACCCCCGGACAGCGTATCTATGGCTACACCTTC | CASTPGQRIYGYTF | TRBV19 | . | TRBJ1-2 | many
TGCAGCGTTGAGCACAGGGGGACCTACAATGAGCAGTTCTTC | CSVEHRGTYNEQFF | TRBV29-1 | TRBD1 | TRBJ2-1 | many
TGCAGTGCTACGACCGTCATCCCAGGCGAGCAGTACTTC | CSATTVIPGEQYF | TRBV20-1 | . | TRBJ2-7 | few
TGTGCCAGTAGATTAACTGGATCCTTTGAAAAACTGTTTTTT | CASRLTGSFEKLFF | TRBV19 | . | TRBJ1-4 | few
TGTGCCACCAGCAGATCCGAATTTACAGCGCCCCAGCATTTT | CATSRSEFTAPQHF | TRBV15 | . | TRBJ1-5 | many
TGTGCCAGCAGTCCTTTCGGGGGAGGAGGTGAAAAACTGTTTTTT | CASSPFGGGGEKLFF | TRBV28 | . | TRBJ1-4 | many
TGTGCCAGCAGCCCGAACCGGGACAGGAGCATCTACGAGCAGTACTTC | CASSPNRDRSIYEQYF | TRBV3-1 | TRBD1 | TRBJ2-7 | many
TGCAGTGCTAGAGATAGGAGGGCCTGGCACCGAGGCACAGATACGCAGTATTTT | CSARDRRAWHRGTDTQYF | TRBV20-1 | . | TRBJ2-3 | many
TGTGCCAGCAGTTACCCCGGGGAGCTGTTTTTT | CASSYPGELFF | TRBV6-2/TRBV6-3 | . | TRBJ2-2 | many
TGTGCCAGCAGCGTTAGAGGGCCAGGAAACATTCAGTACTTC | CASSVRGPGNIQYF | TRBV5-4 | . | TRBJ2-4 | many
TGTGCCAGCAGCCAACAGGTTCTCAATTCACCCCTCCACTTT | CASSQQVLNSPLHF | TRBV7-9 | . | TRBJ1-6 | .
TGTGCCAGCAGTACTAGCACCGGGGAGCTGTTTTTT | CASSTSTGELFF | TRBV12-3/TRBV12-4 | . | TRBJ2-2 | many